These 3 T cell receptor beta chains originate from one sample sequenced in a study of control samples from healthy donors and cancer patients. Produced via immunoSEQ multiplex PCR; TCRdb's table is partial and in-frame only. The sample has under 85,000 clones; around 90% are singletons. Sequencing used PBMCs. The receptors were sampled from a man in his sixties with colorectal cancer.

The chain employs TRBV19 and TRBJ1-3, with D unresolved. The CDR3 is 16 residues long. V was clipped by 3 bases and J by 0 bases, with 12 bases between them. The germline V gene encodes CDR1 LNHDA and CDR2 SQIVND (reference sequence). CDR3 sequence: CASSIPAVSSGNTIYF. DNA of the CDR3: TGTGCCAGTAGTATCCCGGCGGTAAGCTCTGGAAACACCATATATTTT.

The CDR3 bases are TGTGCCAGCAGCTCCACGGGGAACACTGAAGCTTTCTTT. Encoded protein: CASSSTGNTEAFF. The V gene is TRBV11-3, the J gene TRBJ1-1; no clear D. V lost 4 bases, J lost 1 base, and 7 bases lay in between. The V gene's germline CDR1 is SGHNT and CDR2 YENEEA. The CDR3 consists of 13 residues.

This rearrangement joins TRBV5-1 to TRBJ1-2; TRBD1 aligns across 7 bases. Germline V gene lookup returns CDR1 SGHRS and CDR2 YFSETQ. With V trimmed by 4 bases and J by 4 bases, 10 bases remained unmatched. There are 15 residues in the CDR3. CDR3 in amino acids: CASSSSGTASYGYTF. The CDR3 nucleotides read TGCGCCAGCAGCAGCTCCGGGACAGCGTCCTATGGCTACACCTTC.